The rows below give T cell receptor beta chains drawn from one sample of a study of low-dose radiotherapy and immunotherapy resistance in tumors. In TCRdb, the reads were re-called with MiXCR into one record per CDR3 protein. The sample comprises tens of thousands of distinct CDR3 sequences, roughly a sixth of which are singletons, and roughly 2.8% rests with the top ten. The sequencing used PBMCs, collected before treatment. These receptors were obtained from a male donor with prostate cancer. Each CDR3 is given with its conserved first and last residue. D genes are given only for firm matches. Part of the rows lack a size; the others show once, few, many or a class for expanded clones.

d_call: NA; v_call: TRBV29-1; j_call: TRBJ2-3; clone_size: NA; cdr3_aa: CSVLGLVTDTQYF; cdr3_nt: TGCAGCGTTCTGGGCTTGGTTACAGATACGCAGTATTTT
d_call: NA; v_call: TRBV23-1; j_call: TRBJ1-4; clone_size: many; cdr3_aa: CASSQSRGATNEKLFF; cdr3_nt: TGCGCCAGCAGTCAATCTCGGGGCGCAACTAATGAAAAACTGTTTTTT
d_call: NA; v_call: TRBV12-3/TRBV12-4; j_call: TRBJ1-2; clone_size: NA; cdr3_aa: CASSLPIHYGYTF; cdr3_nt: TGTGCCAGCAGTTTGCCAATTCACTATGGCTACACCTTC
d_call: TRBD2; v_call: TRBV3-1; j_call: TRBJ2-5; clone_size: many; cdr3_aa: CAAERGGRVETQYF; cdr3_nt: TGTGCCGCCGAGCGGGGGGGCCGGGTGGAGACCCAGTACTTC
d_call: TRBD2; v_call: TRBV4-2; j_call: TRBJ2-7; clone_size: few; cdr3_aa: CASSQGISGVSYEQYF; cdr3_nt: TGTGCCAGCAGCCAAGGAATTAGCGGGGTGTCCTACGAGCAGTACTTC
d_call: TRBD2; v_call: TRBV20-1; j_call: TRBJ2-5; clone_size: NA; cdr3_aa: CSARDISGGNQETQYF; cdr3_nt: TGCAGTGCTAGAGATATTAGCGGGGGAAACCAAGAGACCCAGTACTTC
d_call: TRBD1; v_call: TRBV7-2; j_call: TRBJ1-6; clone_size: many; cdr3_aa: CASSLRAGQGSSPLHF; cdr3_nt: TGTGCCAGCAGCCTACGAGCGGGACAGGGGAGTTCACCCCTCCACTTT
d_call: TRBD1; v_call: TRBV6-6; j_call: TRBJ1-1; clone_size: many; cdr3_aa: CASSYQGAATEAFF; cdr3_nt: TGTGCCAGCAGTTACCAGGGGGCGGCCACTGAAGCTTTCTTT
d_call: NA; v_call: TRBV18; j_call: TRBJ2-2; clone_size: NA; cdr3_aa: CASSLWTAEGELFF; cdr3_nt: TGTGCCAGCTCACTCTGGACAGCCGAAGGGGAGCTGTTTTTT
d_call: NA; v_call: TRBV3-1; j_call: TRBJ2-5; clone_size: NA; cdr3_aa: CASSYPRTDKTQYF; cdr3_nt: TGTGCCAGCAGCTATCCGAGGACAGACAAGACCCAGTACTTC
d_call: NA; v_call: TRBV29-1; j_call: TRBJ2-7; clone_size: many; cdr3_aa: CSVGPSGDEQYF; cdr3_nt: TGCAGCGTAGGACCCTCCGGGGACGAGCAGTACTTC
d_call: TRBD2; v_call: TRBV4-1; j_call: TRBJ2-5; clone_size: many; cdr3_aa: CASSRSTSGGTKETQYF; cdr3_nt: TGCGCCAGCAGCCGGTCGACTAGCGGGGGGACTAAAGAGACCCAGTACTTC
d_call: NA; v_call: TRBV7-8; j_call: TRBJ1-1; clone_size: many; cdr3_aa: CASSFKNTEAFF; cdr3_nt: TGTGCCAGCAGCTTTAAGAACACTGAAGCTTTCTTT
d_call: NA; v_call: TRBV7-8; j_call: TRBJ2-2; clone_size: many; cdr3_aa: CASSLPAGELFF; cdr3_nt: TGTGCCAGCAGCTTGCCTGCCGGGGAGCTGTTTTTT
d_call: NA; v_call: TRBV29-1; j_call: TRBJ2-6; clone_size: many; cdr3_aa: CSVGASGANVLTF; cdr3_nt: TGCAGCGTTGGAGCCTCTGGGGCCAACGTCCTGACTTTC
d_call: NA; v_call: TRBV5-1; j_call: TRBJ1-1; clone_size: NA; cdr3_aa: CASSLAIGGGRTEAFF; cdr3_nt: TGCGCCAGCAGCTTGGCCATCGGTGGTGGTAGGACTGAAGCTTTCTTT
d_call: TRBD1; v_call: TRBV5-1; j_call: TRBJ2-7; clone_size: few; cdr3_aa: CASSTNGQGGVEQYF; cdr3_nt: TGCGCCAGCAGCACCAACGGACAGGGCGGGGTCGAGCAGTACTTC
d_call: NA; v_call: TRBV19; j_call: TRBJ1-5; clone_size: many; cdr3_aa: CASTSRTSWGQPQHF; cdr3_nt: TGTGCCAGTACCAGCCGGACCAGCTGGGGCCAGCCCCAGCATTTT
d_call: NA; v_call: TRBV7-6; j_call: TRBJ2-2; clone_size: many; cdr3_aa: CASSLVLESTGELFF; cdr3_nt: TGTGCCAGCAGCTTAGTTCTAGAGTCCACCGGGGAGCTGTTTTTT
d_call: NA; v_call: TRBV15; j_call: TRBJ2-1; clone_size: NA; cdr3_aa: CATSRDHGKEQFF; cdr3_nt: TGTGCCACCAGCAGGGATCACGGCAAAGAGCAGTTCTTC
d_call: NA; v_call: TRBV5-1; j_call: TRBJ2-7; clone_size: many; cdr3_aa: CASSLAWGAAEQYF; cdr3_nt: TGCGCCAGCAGCTTGGCCTGGGGGGCCGCGGAGCAGTACTTC
d_call: NA; v_call: TRBV19; j_call: TRBJ1-2; clone_size: many; cdr3_aa: CASSQQTEPNYGYTF; cdr3_nt: TGTGCCAGTAGCCAGCAGACAGAGCCTAACTATGGCTACACCTTC
d_call: NA; v_call: TRBV20-1; j_call: TRBJ1-2; clone_size: many; cdr3_aa: CSATNPGGDGYTF; cdr3_nt: TGCAGTGCTACCAACCCAGGAGGTGATGGCTACACCTTC
d_call: TRBD1; v_call: TRBV5-6; j_call: TRBJ1-2; clone_size: many; cdr3_aa: CASSAGTGGSVYGYTF; cdr3_nt: TGTGCCAGCAGCGCCGGGACAGGGGGCTCGGTCTATGGCTACACCTTC
d_call: NA; v_call: TRBV5-1; j_call: TRBJ1-6; clone_size: many; cdr3_aa: CASSHGAAEWSPLHF; cdr3_nt: TGCGCCAGCAGCCACGGGGCCGCTGAATGGTCACCCCTCCACTTT
d_call: TRBD1; v_call: TRBV12-3/TRBV12-4; j_call: TRBJ1-2; clone_size: many; cdr3_aa: CASSSPRGRGDYGYTF; cdr3_nt: TGTGCCAGCAGTTCCCCCAGGGGGCGAGGGGATTATGGCTACACCTTC
d_call: NA; v_call: TRBV11-2; j_call: TRBJ2-3; clone_size: many; cdr3_aa: CASSLVAVPQYF; cdr3_nt: TGTGCCAGCAGCCTCGTAGCGGTTCCGCAGTATTTT
d_call: NA; v_call: TRBV5-1; j_call: TRBJ1-4; clone_size: NA; cdr3_aa: CASSPESPANEKLFF; cdr3_nt: TGCGCCAGCAGCCCCGAGTCTCCGGCAAATGAAAAACTGTTTTTT
d_call: NA; v_call: TRBV6-5; j_call: TRBJ2-3; clone_size: many; cdr3_aa: CASSAGAQPPDTQYF; cdr3_nt: TGTGCCAGCAGCGCGGGGGCTCAACCGCCAGATACGCAGTATTTT
d_call: TRBD2; v_call: TRBV7-9; j_call: TRBJ2-2; clone_size: few; cdr3_aa: CASSSRGGGRTGELFF; cdr3_nt: TGTGCCAGCAGCTCAAGGGGCGGGGGGCGCACCGGGGAGCTGTTTTTT
d_call: NA; v_call: TRBV5-1; j_call: TRBJ2-1; clone_size: few; cdr3_aa: CASSLGGDVYNEQFF; cdr3_nt: TGCGCCAGCAGCTTGGGCGGCGACGTCTACAATGAGCAGTTCTTC
d_call: NA; v_call: TRBV30; j_call: TRBJ2-4; clone_size: NA; cdr3_aa: CAWSVTSDIQYF; cdr3_nt: TGTGCCTGGAGTGTAACCAGCGACATTCAGTACTTC
d_call: NA; v_call: TRBV5-1; j_call: TRBJ1-1; clone_size: many; cdr3_aa: CASSLGVGAMNTEAFF; cdr3_nt: TGCGCCAGCAGCTTGGGGGTCGGGGCCATGAACACTGAAGCTTTCTTT